The rows below give T cell receptor beta chains drawn from one sample of a study of blood T cell repertoires in COVID-19. Some clones are missing from TCRdb's copy, which holds only in-frame ones; the method was immunoSEQ multiplex PCR. The sample carries about 220,000 clones, around four fifths recorded once. Material for sequencing was peripheral blood. These receptors originate from a man younger than 40 with active or convalescent COVID-19. CDR3s include the opening cysteine and the closing phenylalanine or tryptophan. The D gene is left open where the match is weak. Only some rows state a clone size, as once, few, many or a class for expanded clones.

J gene | V gene | D gene | clone size | CDR3 protein | CDR3 DNA
TRBJ1-1 | TRBV5-6 | TRBD1 | . | CASSLPAGGMNTEAFF | TGTGCCAGCAGCTTGCCGGCAGGGGGTATGAACACTGAAGCTTTCTTT
TRBJ1-2 | TRBV6-5 | . | . | CASRSTNYGYTF | TGTGCCAGCAGGTCCACAAACTATGGCTACACCTTC
TRBJ2-7 | TRBV5-1 | . | . | CASSSVAGSYEQYF | TGCGCCAGCAGTTCCGTCGCGGGATCCTACGAGCAGTACTTC
TRBJ1-6 | TRBV6-6 | . | . | CASNQQGWGSPLHF | TGTGCCAGCAACCAACAGGGATGGGGTTCACCCCTCCACTTT
TRBJ2-7 | TRBV3-1/TRBV3-2 | . | . | CASSQGPLAFLKQYF | TGTGCCAGCAGCCAAGGACCCCTAGCGTTCTTAAAGCAGTACTTC
TRBJ1-3 | TRBV6-6 | TRBD1 | few | CASTPQGEINTIYF | TGTGCCAGCACCCCACAGGGGGAAATAAACACCATATATTTT
TRBJ2-7 | TRBV29-1 | TRBD1 | . | CSVSRQGASYEQYF | TGCAGCGTTTCCAGACAGGGTGCCTCCTACGAGCAGTACTTC
TRBJ2-5 | TRBV6-5 | TRBD2 | . | CASSRGLAAQETQYF | TGTGCCAGCAGTCGCGGACTAGCGGCTCAAGAGACCCAGTACTTC
TRBJ1-6 | TRBV7-2 | . | . | CASSFAGLNSPLHF | TGTGCCAGCAGCTTCGCCGGACTGAACTCACCCCTCCACTTT
TRBJ1-2 | TRBV6-6 | . | . | CASSYESADLYGYTF | TGTGCCAGCAGTTACGAGTCGGCGGATCTCTATGGCTACACCTTC
TRBJ1-1 | TRBV28 | . | . | CASRRTQGRAEAFF | TGTGCCAGCAGACGTACTCAGGGGAGGGCTGAAGCTTTCTTT
TRBJ1-2 | TRBV28 | . | . | CASTELRETYGYTF | TGTGCCAGCACCGAACTCCGGGAGACCTATGGCTACACCTTC
TRBJ2-2 | TRBV6-6 | TRBD2 | few | CASSYKAGGPGGELFF | TGTGCCAGCAGTTACAAGGCGGGAGGGCCCGGCGGGGAGCTGTTTTTT